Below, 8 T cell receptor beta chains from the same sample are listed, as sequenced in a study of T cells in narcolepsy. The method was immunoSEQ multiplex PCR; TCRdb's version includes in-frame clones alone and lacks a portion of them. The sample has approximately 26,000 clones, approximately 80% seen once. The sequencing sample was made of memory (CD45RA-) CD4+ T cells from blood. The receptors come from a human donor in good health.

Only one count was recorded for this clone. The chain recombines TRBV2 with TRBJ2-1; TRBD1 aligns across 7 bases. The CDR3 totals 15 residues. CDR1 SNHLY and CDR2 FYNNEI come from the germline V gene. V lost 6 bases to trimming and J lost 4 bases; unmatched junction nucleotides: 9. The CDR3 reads CASRERSGGYNEQFF. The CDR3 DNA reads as TGTGCCAGCAGAGAACGGTCAGGGGGATACAATGAGCAGTTCTTC. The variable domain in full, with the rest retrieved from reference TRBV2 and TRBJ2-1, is EPEVTQTPSHQVTQMGQEVILRCVPISNHLYFYWYRQILGQKVEFLVSFYNNEISEKSEIFDDQFSVERPDGSNFTLKIRSTKLEDSAMYFCASRERSGGYNEQFFGPGTRLTVL.

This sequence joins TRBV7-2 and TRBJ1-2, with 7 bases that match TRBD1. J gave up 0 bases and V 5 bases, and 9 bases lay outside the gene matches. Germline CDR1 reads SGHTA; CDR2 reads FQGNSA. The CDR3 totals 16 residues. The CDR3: CASSPQGGLANYGYTF. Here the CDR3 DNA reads TGTGCCAGCAGCCCCCAGGGGGGATTAGCTAACTATGGCTACACCTTC. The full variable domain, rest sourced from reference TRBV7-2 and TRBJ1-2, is GAGVSQSPSNKVTEKGKDVELRCDPISGHTALYWYRQSLGQGLEFLIYFQGNSAPDKSGLPSDRFSAERTGGSVSTLTIQRTQQEDSAVYLCASSPQGGLANYGYTFGSGTRLTVV.

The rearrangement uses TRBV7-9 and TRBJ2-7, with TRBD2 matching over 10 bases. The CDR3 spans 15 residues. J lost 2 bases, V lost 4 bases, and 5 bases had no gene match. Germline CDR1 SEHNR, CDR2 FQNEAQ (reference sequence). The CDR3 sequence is CASSSLSGRAYEQYF. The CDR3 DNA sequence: TGTGCCAGCAGCTCGCTCAGCGGGAGGGCCTACGAGCAGTACTTC.

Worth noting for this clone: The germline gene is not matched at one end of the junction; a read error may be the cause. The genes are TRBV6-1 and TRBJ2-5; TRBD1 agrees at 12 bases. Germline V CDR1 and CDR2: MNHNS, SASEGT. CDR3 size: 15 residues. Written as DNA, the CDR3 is TGTGCCAGCAGTCCCGGGACAGGGGGCGGGGAGACCCAGCACTTC. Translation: CASSPGTGGGETQHF.

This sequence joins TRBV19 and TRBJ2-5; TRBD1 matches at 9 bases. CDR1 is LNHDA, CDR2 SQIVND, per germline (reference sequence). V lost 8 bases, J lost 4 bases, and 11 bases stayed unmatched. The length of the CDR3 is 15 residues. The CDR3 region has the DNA TGTGCCAGTGGGAGCGGGACAGGGTATTTAGAGACCCAGTACTTC. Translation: CASGSGTGYLETQYF.

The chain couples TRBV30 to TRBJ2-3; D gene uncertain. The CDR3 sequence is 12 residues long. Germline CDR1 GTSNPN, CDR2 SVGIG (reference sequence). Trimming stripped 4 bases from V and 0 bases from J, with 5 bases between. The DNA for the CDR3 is TGTGCCTGGACACAAAGCACAGATACGCAGTATTTT. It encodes CAWTQSTDTQYF.

Written as DNA, the CDR3 is TGTGCCAGCAGCTTAGGTACACCCGGGGGCGCGGGCTATGGCTACACCTTC. Encoded protein: CASSLGTPGGAGYGYTF. The chain is built from TRBV13 and TRBJ1-2, with D possibly TRBD1 on 6 matching bases. Trimming stripped 0 bases from V and 4 bases from J, with 18 bases between. Germline V gene sequence: CDR1 PRHDT, CDR2 FYEKMQ (reference sequence). The CDR3 extends over 17 amino acids.

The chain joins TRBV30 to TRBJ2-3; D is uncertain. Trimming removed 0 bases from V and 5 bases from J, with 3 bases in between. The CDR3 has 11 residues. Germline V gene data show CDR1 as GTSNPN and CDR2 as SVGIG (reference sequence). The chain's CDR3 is CAWSVGDTQYF. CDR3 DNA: TGTGCCTGGAGTGTAGGAGATACGCAGTATTTT.